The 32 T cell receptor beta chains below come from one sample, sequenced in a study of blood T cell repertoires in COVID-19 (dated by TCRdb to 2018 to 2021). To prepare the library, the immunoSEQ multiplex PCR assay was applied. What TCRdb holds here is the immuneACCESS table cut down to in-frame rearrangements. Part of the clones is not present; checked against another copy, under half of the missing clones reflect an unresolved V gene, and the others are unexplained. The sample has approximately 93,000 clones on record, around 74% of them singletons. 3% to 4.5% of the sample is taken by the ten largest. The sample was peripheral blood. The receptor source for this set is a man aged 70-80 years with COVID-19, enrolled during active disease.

For the CDR3, the DNA is TGTGCCAGCAGCGCCTGGGGGGACAGTCTCTCTGGAAACACCATATATTTT. It yields the protein CASSAWGDSLSGNTIYF. The rearrangement links TRBV9 to TRBJ1-3, with 7 bases that match TRBD1. From germline, CDR1 is SGDLS and CDR2 YYNGEE. The CDR3 runs 17 residues. V was clipped by 3 bases and J by 0 bases; unmatched bases: 9.

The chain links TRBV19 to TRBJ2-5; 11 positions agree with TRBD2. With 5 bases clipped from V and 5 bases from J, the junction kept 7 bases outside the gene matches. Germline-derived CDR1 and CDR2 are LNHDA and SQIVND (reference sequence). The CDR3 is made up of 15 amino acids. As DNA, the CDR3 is TGTGCCAGTAGTCCCCGACTAGCGGGGAGTGAGACCCAGTACTTC. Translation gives CASSPRLAGSETQYF.

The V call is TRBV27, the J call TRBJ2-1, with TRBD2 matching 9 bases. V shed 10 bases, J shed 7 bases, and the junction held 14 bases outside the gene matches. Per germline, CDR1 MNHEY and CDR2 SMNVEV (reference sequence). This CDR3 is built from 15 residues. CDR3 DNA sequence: TGTGCCATCGCGGGGGGGACTAGTAATTTGAATGAGCAGTTCTTC. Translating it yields CAIAGGTSNLNEQFF.

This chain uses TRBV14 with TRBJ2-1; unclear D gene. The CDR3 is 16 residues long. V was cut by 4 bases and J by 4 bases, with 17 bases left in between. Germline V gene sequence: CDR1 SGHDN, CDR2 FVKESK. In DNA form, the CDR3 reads TGTGCCAGCAGCCGCCTAGGAGCGAGTGGTTACAATGAGCAGTTCTTC. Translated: CASSRLGASGYNEQFF.

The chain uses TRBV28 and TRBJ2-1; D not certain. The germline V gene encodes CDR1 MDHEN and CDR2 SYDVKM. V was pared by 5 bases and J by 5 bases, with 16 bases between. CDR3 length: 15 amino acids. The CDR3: CASSALTGFDNEQFF. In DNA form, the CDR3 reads TGTGCCAGCAGTGCCCTGACTGGGTTCGACAATGAGCAGTTCTTC.

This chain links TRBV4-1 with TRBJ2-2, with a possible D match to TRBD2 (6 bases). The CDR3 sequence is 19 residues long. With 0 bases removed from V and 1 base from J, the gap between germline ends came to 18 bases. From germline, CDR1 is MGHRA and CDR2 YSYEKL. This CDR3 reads CASSQDGGARIMNTGELFF. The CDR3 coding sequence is TGCGCCAGCAGCCAAGATGGCGGGGCTAGAATCATGAACACCGGGGAGCTGTTTTTT.

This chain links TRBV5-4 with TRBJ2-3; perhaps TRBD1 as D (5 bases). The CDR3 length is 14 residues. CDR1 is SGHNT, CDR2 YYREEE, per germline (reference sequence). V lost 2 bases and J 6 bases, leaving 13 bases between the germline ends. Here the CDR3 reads CASSLTGRLDTQYF. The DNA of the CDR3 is TGTGCCAGCAGCTTAACAGGCAGACTTGATACGCAGTATTTT.

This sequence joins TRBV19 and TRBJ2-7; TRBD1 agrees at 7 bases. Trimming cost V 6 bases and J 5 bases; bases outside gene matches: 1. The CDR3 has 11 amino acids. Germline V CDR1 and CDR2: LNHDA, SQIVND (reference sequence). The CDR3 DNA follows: TGTGCCAGTAGCACAGGGGACGAGCAGTACTTC. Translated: CASSTGDEQYF. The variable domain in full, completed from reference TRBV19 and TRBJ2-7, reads DGGITQSPKYLFRKEGQNVTLSCEQNLNHDAMYWYRQDPGQGLRLIYYSQIVNDFQKGDIAEGYSVSREKKESFPLTVTSAQKNPTAFYLCASSTGDEQYFGPGTRLTVT.

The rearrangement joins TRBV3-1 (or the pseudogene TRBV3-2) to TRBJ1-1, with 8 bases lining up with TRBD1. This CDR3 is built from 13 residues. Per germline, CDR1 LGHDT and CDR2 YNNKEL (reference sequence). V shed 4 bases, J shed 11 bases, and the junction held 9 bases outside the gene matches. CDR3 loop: CASSLGTGREAFF. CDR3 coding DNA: TGTGCCAGCAGCCTCGGGACAGGAAGAGAGGCTTTCTTT.

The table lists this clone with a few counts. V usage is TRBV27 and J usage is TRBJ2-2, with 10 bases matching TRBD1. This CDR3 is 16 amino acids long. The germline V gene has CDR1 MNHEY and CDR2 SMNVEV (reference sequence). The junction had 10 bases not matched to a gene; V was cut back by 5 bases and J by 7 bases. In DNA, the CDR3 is TGTGCCAGCAGTCTTAGGGGGACAGGGGTTGGCGGGGAGCTGTTTTTT. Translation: CASSLRGTGVGGELFF.

The CDR3 nucleotides read TGTGCCAGCGGGGACAGGACGAACACTGAAGCTTTCTTT. It translates to CASGDRTNTEAFF. The chain joins TRBV9 to TRBJ1-1; 8 positions agree with TRBD1. V was clipped by 7 bases and J by 1 base; unmatched bases: 3. The CDR3 is 13 residues long. The germline CDR1 and CDR2 sequences are SGDLS and YYNGEE. Together with reference TRBV9 and TRBJ1-1, the CDR3 gives the full variable domain: DSGVTQTPKHLITATGQRVTLRCSPRSGDLSVYWYQQSLDQGLQFLIQYYNGEERAKGNILERFSAQQFPDLHSELNLSSLELGDSALYFCASGDRTNTEAFFGQGTRLTVV.

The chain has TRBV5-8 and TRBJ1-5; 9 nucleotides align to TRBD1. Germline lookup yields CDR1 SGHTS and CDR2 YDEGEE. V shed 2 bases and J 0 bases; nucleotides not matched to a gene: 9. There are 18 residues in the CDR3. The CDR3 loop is CASSLGTGTRNSNQPQHF. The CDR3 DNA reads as TGTGCCAGCAGCTTAGGGACAGGGACAAGAAATAGCAATCAGCCCCAGCATTTT.

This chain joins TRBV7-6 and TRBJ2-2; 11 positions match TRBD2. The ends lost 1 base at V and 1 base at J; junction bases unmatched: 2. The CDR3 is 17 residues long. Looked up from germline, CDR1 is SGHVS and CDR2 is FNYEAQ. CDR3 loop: CASSLGTSGQNTGELFF. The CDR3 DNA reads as TGTGCCAGCAGCTTAGGGACTAGCGGGCAGAACACCGGGGAGCTGTTTTTT.

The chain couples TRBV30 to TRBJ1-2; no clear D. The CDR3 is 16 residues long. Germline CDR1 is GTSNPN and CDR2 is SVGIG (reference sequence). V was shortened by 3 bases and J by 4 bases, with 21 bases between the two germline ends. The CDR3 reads CAWSVSLFGRGYGYTF. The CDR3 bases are TGTGCCTGGAGCGTAAGCTTATTTGGGCGGGGCTATGGCTACACCTTC.

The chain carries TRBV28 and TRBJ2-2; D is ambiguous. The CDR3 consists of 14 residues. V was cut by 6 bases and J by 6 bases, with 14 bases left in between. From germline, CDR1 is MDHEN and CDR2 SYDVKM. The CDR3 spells CASSPGVFPGELFF. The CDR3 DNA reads TGTGCCAGCAGCCCCGGTGTCTTTCCCGGGGAGCTGTTTTTT.

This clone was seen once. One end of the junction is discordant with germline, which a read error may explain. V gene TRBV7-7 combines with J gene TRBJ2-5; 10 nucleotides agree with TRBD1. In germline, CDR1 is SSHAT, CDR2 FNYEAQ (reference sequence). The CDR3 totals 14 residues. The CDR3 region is CASSLYDRGQTQYF. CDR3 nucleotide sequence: TGTGCTAGCAGCTTATACGACAGGGGGCAGACCCAGTACTTC.

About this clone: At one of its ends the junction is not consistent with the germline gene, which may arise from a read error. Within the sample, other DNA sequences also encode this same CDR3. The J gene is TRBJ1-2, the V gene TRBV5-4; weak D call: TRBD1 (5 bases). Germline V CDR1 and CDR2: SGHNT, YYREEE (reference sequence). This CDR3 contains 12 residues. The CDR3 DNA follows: TGTGCCAGCAGCCGGGACTCTGATGGCTATACCTTC. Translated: CASSRDSDGYTF.

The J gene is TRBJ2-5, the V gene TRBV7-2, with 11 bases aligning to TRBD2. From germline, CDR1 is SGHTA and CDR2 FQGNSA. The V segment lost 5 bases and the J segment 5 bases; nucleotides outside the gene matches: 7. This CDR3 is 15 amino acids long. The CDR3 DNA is TGTGCCAGCAGCCTTTCGGGACTAGCGGTCGAGACCCAGTACTTC. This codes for CASSLSGLAVETQYF. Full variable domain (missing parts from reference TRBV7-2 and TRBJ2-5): GAGVSQSPSNKVTEKGKDVELRCDPISGHTALYWYRQSLGQGLEFLIYFQGNSAPDKSGLPSDRFSAERTGGSVSTLTIQRTQQEDSAVYLCASSLSGLAVETQYFGPGTRLLVL.

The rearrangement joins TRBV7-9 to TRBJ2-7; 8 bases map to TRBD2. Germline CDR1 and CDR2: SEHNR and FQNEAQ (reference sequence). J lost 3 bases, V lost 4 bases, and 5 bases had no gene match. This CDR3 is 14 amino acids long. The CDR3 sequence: CASSSGLEGYEQYF. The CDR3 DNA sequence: TGTGCCAGCAGCTCGGGACTAGAGGGCTACGAGCAGTACTTC.

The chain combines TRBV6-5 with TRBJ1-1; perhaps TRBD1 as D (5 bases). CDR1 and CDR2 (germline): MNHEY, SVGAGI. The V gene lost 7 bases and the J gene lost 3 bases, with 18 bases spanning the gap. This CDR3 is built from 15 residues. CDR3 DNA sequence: TGTGCCAGCAACCACCGTTACAGGACGGACACTGAAGCTTTCTTT. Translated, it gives CASNHRYRTDTEAFF.

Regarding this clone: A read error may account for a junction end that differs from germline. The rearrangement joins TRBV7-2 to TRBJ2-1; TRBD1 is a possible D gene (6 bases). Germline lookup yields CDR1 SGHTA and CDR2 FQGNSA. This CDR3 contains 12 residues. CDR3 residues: CASSFRGGVRLF. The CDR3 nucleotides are TGTGCCAGCAGCTTCAGGGGTGGGGTGAGGCTCTTC.

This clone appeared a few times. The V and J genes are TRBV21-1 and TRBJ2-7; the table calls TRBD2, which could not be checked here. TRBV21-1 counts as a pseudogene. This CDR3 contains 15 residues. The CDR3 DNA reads TGTGCCAGCAGCAAACGGCGGGACTGGGGGGACGAGCAGTACTTC. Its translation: CASSKRRDWGDEQYF.

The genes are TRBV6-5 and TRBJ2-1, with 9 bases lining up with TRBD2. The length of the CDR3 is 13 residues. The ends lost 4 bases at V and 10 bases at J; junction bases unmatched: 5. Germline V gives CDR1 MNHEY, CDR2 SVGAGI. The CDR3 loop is CASSSGLAGEQFF. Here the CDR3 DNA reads TGTGCCAGCAGTTCGGGACTAGCAGGGGAGCAGTTCTTC.

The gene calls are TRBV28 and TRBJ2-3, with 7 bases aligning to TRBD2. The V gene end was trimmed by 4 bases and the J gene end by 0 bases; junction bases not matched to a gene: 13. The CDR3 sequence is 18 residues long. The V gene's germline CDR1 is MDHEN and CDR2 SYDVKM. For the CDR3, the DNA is TGTGCCAGCAGTTCCCCGGGGGGAGGAGGAACTAGCACAGATACGCAGTATTTT. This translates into CASSSPGGGGTSTDTQYF.

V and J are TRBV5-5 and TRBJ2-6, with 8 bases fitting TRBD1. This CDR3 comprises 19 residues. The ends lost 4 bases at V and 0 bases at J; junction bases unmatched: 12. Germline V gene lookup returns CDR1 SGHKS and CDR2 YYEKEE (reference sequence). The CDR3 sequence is CASSGVLSGGHSGANVLTF. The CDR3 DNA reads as TGTGCCAGCAGCGGAGTTTTATCAGGGGGCCACTCTGGGGCCAACGTCCTGACTTTC.

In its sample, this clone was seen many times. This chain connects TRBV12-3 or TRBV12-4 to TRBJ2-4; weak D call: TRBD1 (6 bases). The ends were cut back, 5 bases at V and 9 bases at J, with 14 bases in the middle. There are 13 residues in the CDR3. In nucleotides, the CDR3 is TGTGCCAGCAGTGGAACAGGGCCCGGCATTCAGTACTTC. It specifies CASSGTGPGIQYF.

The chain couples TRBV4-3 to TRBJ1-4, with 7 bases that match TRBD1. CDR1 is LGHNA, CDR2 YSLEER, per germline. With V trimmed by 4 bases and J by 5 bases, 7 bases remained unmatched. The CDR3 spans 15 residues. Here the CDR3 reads CASSRGQSKNEKLFF. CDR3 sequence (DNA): TGCGCCAGCAGCCGGGGACAGAGTAAAAATGAAAAACTGTTTTTT.

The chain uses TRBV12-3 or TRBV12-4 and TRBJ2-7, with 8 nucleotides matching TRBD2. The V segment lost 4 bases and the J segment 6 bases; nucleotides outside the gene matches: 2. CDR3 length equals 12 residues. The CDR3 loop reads CASSSGRAEQYF. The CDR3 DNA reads TGTGCCAGCAGTTCCGGGAGGGCCGAGCAGTACTTC.

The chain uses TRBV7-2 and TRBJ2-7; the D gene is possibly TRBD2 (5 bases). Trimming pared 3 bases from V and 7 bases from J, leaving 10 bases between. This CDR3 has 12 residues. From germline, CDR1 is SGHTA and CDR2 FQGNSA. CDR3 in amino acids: CASSFIQREQYF. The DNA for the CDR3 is TGTGCCAGCAGCTTTATCCAGCGGGAGCAGTACTTC.

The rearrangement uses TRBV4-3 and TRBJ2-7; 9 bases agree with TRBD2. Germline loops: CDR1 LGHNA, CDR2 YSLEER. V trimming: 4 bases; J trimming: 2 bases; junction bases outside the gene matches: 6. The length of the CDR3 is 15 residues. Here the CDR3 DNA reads TGCGCCAGCAGCCTCGGGACTAGCCAACCCTACGAGCAGTACTTC. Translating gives CASSLGTSQPYEQYF.

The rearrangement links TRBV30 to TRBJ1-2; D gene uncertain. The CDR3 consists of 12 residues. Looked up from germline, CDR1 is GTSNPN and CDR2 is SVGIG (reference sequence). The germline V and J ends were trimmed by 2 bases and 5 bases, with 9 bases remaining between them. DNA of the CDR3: TGTGCCTGGAGTATCACACCTTATGGCTACACCTTC. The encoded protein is CAWSITPYGYTF. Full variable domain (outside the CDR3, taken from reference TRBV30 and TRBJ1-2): SQTIHQWPATLVQPVGSPLSLECTVEGTSNPNLYWYRQAAGRGLQLLFYSVGIGQISSEVPQNLSASRPQDRQFILSSKKLLLSDSGFYLCAWSITPYGYTFGSGTRLTVV.

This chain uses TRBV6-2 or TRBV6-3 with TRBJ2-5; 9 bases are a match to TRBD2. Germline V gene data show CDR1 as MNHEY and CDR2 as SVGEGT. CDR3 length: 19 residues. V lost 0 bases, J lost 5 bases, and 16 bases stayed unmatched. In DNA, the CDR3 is TGTGCCAGCAGTTACTCCATTTCTTTTCGCGGGAGGGCCGTGGAGACCCAGTACTTC. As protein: CASSYSISFRGRAVETQYF.